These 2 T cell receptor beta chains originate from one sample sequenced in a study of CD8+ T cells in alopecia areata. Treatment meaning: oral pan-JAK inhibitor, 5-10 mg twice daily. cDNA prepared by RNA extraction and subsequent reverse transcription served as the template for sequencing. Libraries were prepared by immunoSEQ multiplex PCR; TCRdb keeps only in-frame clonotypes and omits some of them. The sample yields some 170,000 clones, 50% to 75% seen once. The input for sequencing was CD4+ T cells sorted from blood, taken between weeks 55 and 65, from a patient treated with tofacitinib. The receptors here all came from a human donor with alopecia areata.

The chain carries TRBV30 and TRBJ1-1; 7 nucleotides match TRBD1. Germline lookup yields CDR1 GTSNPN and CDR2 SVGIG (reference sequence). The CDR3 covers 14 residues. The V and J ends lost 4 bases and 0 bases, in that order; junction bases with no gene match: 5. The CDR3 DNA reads TGTGCCTGGACTAAAGACAGGGTGAACACTGAAGCTTTCTTT. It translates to CAWTKDRVNTEAFF.

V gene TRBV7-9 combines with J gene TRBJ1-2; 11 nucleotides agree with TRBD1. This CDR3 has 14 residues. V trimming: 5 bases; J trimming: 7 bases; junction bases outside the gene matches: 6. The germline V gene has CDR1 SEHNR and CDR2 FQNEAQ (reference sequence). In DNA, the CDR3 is TGTGCCAGCAGCATCGGACAGGGGGCCGCTGGCTACACCTTC. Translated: CASSIGQGAAGYTF. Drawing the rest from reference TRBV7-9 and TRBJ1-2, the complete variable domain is DTGVSQNPRHKITKRGQNVTFRCDPISEHNRLYWYRQTLGQGPEFLTYFQNEAQLEKSRLLSDRFSAERPKGSFSTLEIQRTEQGDSAMYLCASSIGQGAAGYTFGSGTRLTVV.